This TCR beta chain appears in the sequencing data of a study of HIV-infected patients and healthy controls. Study context: No general T-cell lymphocytopenia was present, and per-chain CDR3 totals resembled those of controls.

Approximately 500 ng RNA was reverse transcribed with alpha and beta constant-region primers. Each of the alpha and beta chains got its own library through chain-specific third strand synthesis with indices. TCRdb analysed the 5' RACE reads with MiXCR anew, one entry per CDR3 protein. The sample has thousands of distinct CDR3 sequences, 8.7% seen once. The length of the CDR3 is 13 residues. The germline V gene has CDR1 SGHVS and CDR2 FQNEAQ. Between the trimmed V and J ends, which lost 6 bases and 2 bases, there was a span of 8 bases. Antiretroviral therapy had run roughly three months, about 14 weeks, before follow-up blood collection. Whole blood was used without fractionation, so all unsorted peripheral T cells were included. By sample share, this clonotype is medium-sized.

The source is an adult with HIV infection. This material consisted of blood, taken during antiretroviral therapy. This rearrangement joins TRBV7-8 to TRBJ1-3; the D gene is possibly TRBD1 (6 bases). CDR3 DNA sequence: TGTGCCAGCAGACAGGGAACTGGAAACACCATATATTTT. Translated: CASRQGTGNTIYF.